Each of the 21 T cell receptor beta chains below was sequenced from the same sample in a study of cytomegalovirus exposure and HLA in healthy donors. Vbeta (60) and Jbeta (13) primers were used in the PCR. Libraries were prepared by immunoSEQ multiplex PCR; TCRdb keeps only in-frame clonotypes and omits some of them. Of fewer than 200,000 clones in the sample, around 80% were seen once. Sequenced sample: PBMCs. The receptors here all came from a man aged 35 to 55 in good health and CMV-seronegative.

The chain carries TRBV7-9 and TRBJ1-5, with no clear D. Germline CDR1 is SEHNR and CDR2 is FQNEAQ (reference sequence). The CDR3 loop spans 16 amino acids. Trimming removed 0 bases from V and 0 bases from J, with 9 bases in between. The CDR3 is CASSLAGAASNQPQHF. As DNA, the CDR3 is TGTGCCAGCAGCTTAGCGGGAGCGGCTAGCAATCAGCCCCAGCATTTT.

As DNA, the CDR3 is TGTGCCAGCAGCGAAGGACAGCACTATGGCTACACCTTC. This gives the protein CASSEGQHYGYTF. The chain links TRBV9 to TRBJ1-2; possible D gene TRBD1, 6 bases. The CDR3 has 13 residues. Between the trimmed V and J ends, which lost 3 bases and 3 bases, there was a span of 9 bases. CDR1 and CDR2 from the germline V gene are SGDLS and YYNGEE.

This sequence joins TRBV5-1 and TRBJ2-1; possible D gene TRBD1, 5 bases. Trimming removed 2 bases from V and 8 bases from J, with 17 bases in between. CDR3 length equals 15 residues. CDR1 and CDR2 (germline): SGHRS, YFSETQ. CDR3 DNA: TGCGCCAGCAGCTTATTAGGGGCGAGAGGCGATGAGCAGTTCTTC. Residues: CASSLLGARGDEQFF.

This chain uses TRBV7-9 with TRBJ1-1, with a possible D match to TRBD1 (6 bases). Per the germline V gene, CDR1 is SEHNR and CDR2 is FQNEAQ (reference sequence). The CDR3 consists of 14 residues. V was cut by 5 bases and J by 7 bases, with 17 bases left in between. CDR3 nucleotides: TGTGCCAGCAGCAAGGACAGCCCGTATGGTGAAGCTTTCTTT. It yields the protein CASSKDSPYGEAFF.

The chain is built from TRBV14 and TRBJ1-2; the D is unclear. This CDR3 has 15 residues. Germline V lookup: CDR1 SGHDN, CDR2 FVKESK. V dropped 2 bases and J dropped 8 bases, with 18 bases sitting between them. The DNA for the CDR3 is TGTGCCAGCAGCCAACTCTCCCCGGGAGGAGACGGCTACACCTTC. Its protein is CASSQLSPGGDGYTF. The full variable domain, completed using reference TRBV14 and TRBJ1-2, is EAGVTQFPSHSVIEKGQTVTLRCDPISGHDNLYWYRRVMGKEIKFLLHFVKESKQDESGMPNNRFLAERTGGTYSTLKVQPAELEDSGVYFCASSQLSPGGDGYTFGSGTRLTVV.

The chain combines TRBV11-2 with TRBJ2-1; TRBD1 is a possible D gene (6 bases). The CDR3 has 16 residues. Germline V CDR1 and CDR2: SGHAT, FQNNGV. The V end was cut by 7 bases, the J end by 0 bases, with 16 bases between. Written as DNA, the CDR3 is TGTGCCAGCAAACCCATAGGGGGACGCTCCTACAATGAGCAGTTCTTC. Translating gives CASKPIGGRSYNEQFF.

The chain uses TRBV5-1 and TRBJ2-7; D remains unclear. Germline V gene lookup returns CDR1 SGHRS and CDR2 YFSETQ. The CDR3 is 14 residues long. Trimming took off 0 bases at V and 3 bases at J, with 10 bases between the two ends. CDR3 sequence (DNA): TGCGCCAGCAGCTTGGCGGTCCTAAGCTACGAGCAGTACTTC. Residues: CASSLAVLSYEQYF.

V is TRBV19 and J is TRBJ2-1; D is uncertain. Germline V gives CDR1 LNHDA, CDR2 SQIVND (reference sequence). The CDR3 length is 15 residues. V was pared by 1 base and J by 0 bases, with 7 bases between. CDR3 amino acids: CASSIVSDSYNEQFF. The CDR3 nucleotides are TGTGCCAGTAGTATAGTTAGTGACTCCTACAATGAGCAGTTCTTC.

The chain carries TRBV5-4 and TRBJ2-3; TRBD2 matches at 9 bases. This CDR3 comprises 14 residues. With 6 bases clipped from V and 6 bases from J, the junction kept 8 bases outside the gene matches. Germline CDR1 reads SGHNT; CDR2 reads YYREEE (reference sequence). The CDR3 nucleotides are TGTGCCAGCAAACAGCGGGGGGCCCGCGATACGCAGTATTTT. It yields the protein CASKQRGARDTQYF. Full variable domain (remainder filled in from reference TRBV5-4 and TRBJ2-3): ETGVTQSPTHLIKTRGQQVTLRCSSQSGHNTVSWYQQALGQGPQFIFQYYREEENGRGNFPPRFSGLQFPNYSSELNVNALELDDSALYLCASKQRGARDTQYFGPGTRLTVL.

The chain joins TRBV15 to TRBJ2-3; 7 bases line up with TRBD2. The V gene's germline CDR1 is LNHNV and CDR2 YYDKDF (reference sequence). V dropped 8 bases and J dropped 5; count of bases not matched to a gene: 7. This CDR3 is built from 13 residues. The CDR3 spells CATGLADLDTQYF. The CDR3 nucleotides read TGTGCCACCGGGCTAGCGGACCTAGATACGCAGTATTTT.

This clone was seen only a few times. The rearrangement joins TRBV30 to TRBJ1-5; D not certain. The germline V gene has CDR1 GTSNPN and CDR2 SVGIG (reference sequence). V lost 0 bases and J 4 bases, leaving 16 bases between the germline ends. This CDR3 region has 16 residues. The CDR3 loop is CAWSVVGSRGNQPQHF. CDR3 sequence (DNA): TGTGCCTGGAGTGTAGTTGGGTCGAGAGGGAATCAGCCCCAGCATTTT.

This chain links TRBV11-3 with TRBJ2-7; D possibly corresponds to TRBD1 (6 bases). Germline CDR1 is SGHNT and CDR2 is YENEEA. CDR3 length equals 12 residues. The V and J ends lost 2 bases and 4 bases respectively, with 6 bases between them. This CDR3 is CASSLQGYEQYF. CDR3 bases: TGTGCCAGCAGCTTACAGGGGTACGAGCAGTACTTC.

In its sample, this clone was seen a few times. The rearrangement joins TRBV7-8 to TRBJ2-7; D is possibly TRBD1 (5 bases). Germline-derived CDR1 and CDR2 are SGHVS and FQNEAQ. V dropped 2 bases and J dropped 4 bases, with 12 bases sitting between them. The CDR3 sequence is 14 residues long. CDR3 protein: CASSLTSGNYEQYF. The CDR3 nucleotides read TGTGCCAGCAGCTTAACGTCAGGGAATTACGAGCAGTACTTC.

This chain links TRBV6-1 with TRBJ2-5; 7 nucleotides agree with TRBD2. The germline gives CDR1 MNHNS, CDR2 SASEGT. The CDR3 sequence is 14 residues long. The V segment lost 5 bases and the J segment 3 bases; nucleotides outside the gene matches: 6. The CDR3 loop reads CASSPWGGKETQYF. DNA of the CDR3: TGTGCCAGCAGTCCCTGGGGGGGTAAAGAGACCCAGTACTTC.

The rearrangement uses TRBV7-8 and TRBJ2-2; 8 nucleotides match TRBD2. J was trimmed by 6 bases and V by 1 base; bases with no gene match: 7. Germline V CDR1 and CDR2: SGHVS, FQNEAQ. There are 16 residues in the CDR3. The CDR3 coding sequence is TGTGCCAGCAGCTTAGGATCCGGGGGGGTCGCCGGGGAGCTGTTTTTT. Protein: CASSLGSGGVAGELFF.

The chain uses TRBV5-4 and TRBJ1-4, with a weak D call TRBD1 (6 bases). Germline loops: CDR1 SGHNT, CDR2 YYREEE (reference sequence). V shed 2 bases and J shed 8 bases, with 13 bases lying between them. The CDR3 spans 14 residues. This chain's CDR3 is CASSFDQGSEKLFF. CDR3 coding DNA: TGTGCCAGCAGCTTCGATCAGGGGAGCGAAAAACTGTTTTTT.

There are a few counts of this clone. This chain uses TRBV30 with TRBJ2-3, with TRBD1 matching 9 bases. The CDR3 has 22 residues. With 1 base clipped from V and 5 bases from J, the junction kept 28 bases outside the gene matches. Per the germline V gene, CDR1 is GTSNPN and CDR2 is SVGIG (reference sequence). CDR3 loop: CAWSAQHLRGQGRLTILDTQYF. The CDR3 DNA is TGTGCCTGGAGTGCTCAACACTTACGGGGACAGGGTCGGTTAACGATATTAGATACGCAGTATTTT.

This clone showed up just a few times. The chain uses TRBV4-3 and TRBJ1-4; 8 bases map to TRBD1. This CDR3 is built from 14 residues. Germline V lookup: CDR1 LGHNA, CDR2 YSLEER. V lost 5 bases and J lost 7; bases outside the gene matches: 6. The CDR3 sequence: CASSKDRVIEKLFF. The DNA of the CDR3 is TGCGCCAGCAGCAAGGACAGGGTTATTGAAAAACTGTTTTTT.

The gene calls are TRBV5-1 and TRBJ2-7; TRBD1 agrees at 9 bases. Germline-derived CDR1 and CDR2 are SGHRS and YFSETQ. The CDR3 length is 16 residues. Losses at the gene ends were 4 bases for V and 3 bases for J; bases not matched to a gene: 11. CDR3 bases: TGCGCCAGCAGCCTTTTATCCGGGACAGGGTTCTACGAGCAGTACTTC. Protein product: CASSLLSGTGFYEQYF.

This chain connects TRBV9 to TRBJ1-1; D remains ambiguous. The CDR3 runs to 13 residues. The V gene lost 0 bases and the J gene lost 6 bases, with 9 bases spanning the gap. Looked up from germline, CDR1 is SGDLS and CDR2 is YYNGEE. The DNA of the CDR3 is TGTGCCAGCAGCGTAGGAGGGAGGTCTGAAGCTTTCTTT. Translated: CASSVGGRSEAFF. Full variable domain (remainder filled in from reference TRBV9 and TRBJ1-1): DSGVTQTPKHLITATGQRVTLRCSPRSGDLSVYWYQQSLDQGLQFLIQYYNGEERAKGNILERFSAQQFPDLHSELNLSSLELGDSALYFCASSVGGRSEAFFGQGTRLTVV.

The sample holds a few counts of this clone. The chain is built from TRBV4-1 and TRBJ1-4; D is possibly TRBD1 (5 bases). The ends were cut back, 0 bases at V and 0 bases at J, with 8 bases in the middle. The germline V gene encodes CDR1 MGHRA and CDR2 YSYEKL. The CDR3 totals 16 residues. The CDR3 DNA is TGCGCCAGCAGCCAAGATTGGGGCGCAACTAATGAAAAACTGTTTTTT. Translating it yields CASSQDWGATNEKLFF.